Listed below are T cell receptor beta chains from one sample, sequenced in a study of CD8+CD57+ T cells in acquired aplastic anemia. TCRdb ran MiXCR on the reads and lists one entry per CDR3 protein. The sample has just over 400,000 distinct CDR3 sequences, 60% to 80% seen once. The specimen was sorted CD4+, CD8+, or CD8+CD57+ T cells (not recorded which) from PBMCs. The receptors come from a human donor in good health, serving as a control. The CDR3 runs from the conserved cysteine through the conserved F or W. Fields, in order: CDR3 protein, CDR3 DNA, V gene, J gene, clone size, D gene. The D gene is left open where the match is weak. For some rows the clone size is stated as once, few or many, or as a class when expanded; others skip it.

CDR3 protein: CASSFRGLTGELFF
CDR3 DNA: TGTGCCAGCAGCTTCAGAGGGTTAACCGGGGAGCTGTTTTTT
V gene: TRBV5-8
J gene: TRBJ2-2
clone size: -
D gene: -

CDR3 protein: CAGSLTPGQGARELFF
CDR3 DNA: TGTGCCGGCAGCTTGACCCCGGGACAGGGGGCGCGGGAGCTGTTTTTT
V gene: TRBV5-6
J gene: TRBJ2-2
clone size: -
D gene: TRBD1

CDR3 protein: CASIASPDRGHEQFF
CDR3 DNA: TGTGCCAGCATCGCAAGTCCGGACAGGGGACATGAGCAGTTCTTC
V gene: TRBV5-5
J gene: TRBJ2-1
clone size: many
D gene: TRBD1

CDR3 protein: CAIRRDAMVDEQFF
CDR3 DNA: TGTGCCATCAGGAGGGATGCGATGGTTGATGAGCAGTTCTTC
V gene: TRBV10-3
J gene: TRBJ2-1
clone size: -
D gene: -

CDR3 protein: CAISGSNATSGVPYNEQFF
CDR3 DNA: TGTGCCATCAGTGGTTCCAACGCGACTTCAGGGGTCCCCTACAATGAGCAGTTCTTC
V gene: TRBV10-3
J gene: TRBJ2-1
clone size: many
D gene: -

CDR3 protein: CASSFRGAYGQSF
CDR3 DNA: TGTGCCAGCAGCTTCAGGGGGGCCTATGGCCAGTCCTTC
V gene: TRBV19
J gene: TRBJ1-2
clone size: once
D gene: TRBD1

CDR3 protein: CASSLQGAHSGANVLTF
CDR3 DNA: TGCGCCAGCAGCTTGCAGGGGGCGCACTCTGGGGCCAACGTCCTGACTTTC
V gene: TRBV5-1
J gene: TRBJ2-6
clone size: -
D gene: TRBD1

CDR3 protein: CSASQGDARAFF
CDR3 DNA: TGCAGTGCTTCACAGGGCGACGCGAGGGCTTTCTTT
V gene: TRBV20-1
J gene: TRBJ1-1
clone size: -
D gene: -

CDR3 protein: CASRLSLAPGNTIYF
CDR3 DNA: TGTGCCAGCAGACTCTCGTTAGCCCCTGGAAACACCATATATTTT
V gene: TRBV6-5
J gene: TRBJ1-3
clone size: many
D gene: -

CDR3 protein: CASSQAGGSSSYNEQYF
CDR3 DNA: TGTGCCAGCAGCCAAGCGGGGGGCTCTAGCTCCTACAATGAGCAGTACTTC
V gene: TRBV7-2
J gene: TRBJ2-7
clone size: -
D gene: TRBD2

CDR3 protein: CASSLRRGQGTGYTF
CDR3 DNA: TGTGCCAGCAGCCTAAGACGGGGACAAGGAACTGGCTACACCTTC
V gene: TRBV7-2
J gene: TRBJ1-2
clone size: -
D gene: -

CDR3 protein: CASSLGGGADNEQFF
CDR3 DNA: TGTGCCAGCAGCTTGGGGGGTGGGGCCGACAATGAGCAGTTCTTC
V gene: TRBV5-4
J gene: TRBJ2-1
clone size: many
D gene: -

CDR3 protein: CASSVGRGHRTLQFF
CDR3 DNA: TGTGCCAGCAGCGTAGGGAGGGGGCACCGCACTCTACAGTTCTTC
V gene: TRBV9
J gene: TRBJ2-1
clone size: once
D gene: -

CDR3 protein: CSARGTPHSGNTIYF
CDR3 DNA: TGCAGTGCAAGGGGCACTCCGCATTCTGGAAACACCATATATTTT
V gene: TRBV20-1
J gene: TRBJ1-3
clone size: -
D gene: -

CDR3 protein: CASSLAARAGTEAFF
CDR3 DNA: TGTGCCAGCAGCTTAGCAGCCCGGGCCGGGACTGAAGCTTTCTTT
V gene: TRBV7-8
J gene: TRBJ1-1
clone size: few
D gene: -

CDR3 protein: CASSPVWWTQSYEQYF
CDR3 DNA: TGTGCCAGCAGCCCCGTGTGGTGGACCCAAAGCTACGAGCAGTACTTC
V gene: TRBV25-1
J gene: TRBJ2-7
clone size: -
D gene: -

CDR3 protein: CACWWDRGHSGELFF
CDR3 DNA: TGTGCCTGCTGGTGGGACAGGGGCCATAGCGGGGAGCTGTTTTTT
V gene: TRBV6-2/TRBV6-3
J gene: TRBJ2-2
clone size: -
D gene: TRBD1

CDR3 protein: CASSRGGQVDDQYYF
CDR3 DNA: TGTGCCAGCAGCCGAGGCGGACAGGTTGACGATCAGTACTATTTT
V gene: TRBV7-3
J gene: TRBJ2-3
clone size: -
D gene: TRBD1

CDR3 protein: CAIKSGGEYNEQFF
CDR3 DNA: TGTGCCATCAAGTCGGGGGGAGAGTACAATGAGCAGTTCTTC
V gene: TRBV10-3
J gene: TRBJ2-1
clone size: many
D gene: TRBD2

CDR3 protein: CASSLAETPYEQHF
CDR3 DNA: TGTGCCAGCAGCTTAGCGGAAACCCCCTACGAGCAGCACTTC
V gene: TRBV7-9
J gene: TRBJ2-7
clone size: -
D gene: -

CDR3 protein: CASSEGGWVTEAFF
CDR3 DNA: TGTGCCAGCAGTGAAGGAGGGTGGGTCACTGAAGCTTTCTTT
V gene: TRBV24-1
J gene: TRBJ1-1
clone size: few
D gene: -

CDR3 protein: CASSYSQGIYGYTF
CDR3 DNA: TGTGCCAGCAGTTACAGTCAGGGGATCTATGGCTACACCTTC
V gene: TRBV6-5
J gene: TRBJ1-2
clone size: many
D gene: -

CDR3 protein: CSSSRPGNTEAFF
CDR3 DNA: TGTAGCAGCAGCCGACCGGGGAACACTGAAGCTTTCTTT
V gene: TRBV7-8
J gene: TRBJ1-1
clone size: -
D gene: -

CDR3 protein: CSARRGDRGRNEQFF
CDR3 DNA: TGCAGTGCTAGAAGGGGGGACAGGGGAAGGAATGAGCAGTTCTTC
V gene: TRBV20-1
J gene: TRBJ2-1
clone size: -
D gene: TRBD1

CDR3 protein: CASSLGTAIEAFF
CDR3 DNA: TGTGCCAGCAGCTTAGGGACAGCGATTGAAGCTTTCTTT
V gene: TRBV12-3/TRBV12-4
J gene: TRBJ1-1
clone size: -
D gene: TRBD1

CDR3 protein: CASSLTGLESTQYF
CDR3 DNA: TGTGCCAGCAGCTTAACGGGGCTAGAATCGACCCAGTACTTC
V gene: TRBV7-3
J gene: TRBJ2-5
clone size: once
D gene: -

CDR3 protein: CASSLQRGDFLDQYF
CDR3 DNA: TGTGCCAGCAGCCTCCAAAGGGGGGATTTTCTGGACCAGTACTTC
V gene: TRBV7-2
J gene: TRBJ2-5
clone size: -
D gene: -

CDR3 protein: CASSLNRGSSYEQYF
CDR3 DNA: TGTGCCAGCAGCTTAAACCGGGGGAGCTCCTACGAGCAGTACTTC
V gene: TRBV11-2
J gene: TRBJ2-7
clone size: -
D gene: -

CDR3 protein: CASSEGIGYTF
CDR3 DNA: TGTGCCAGTTCGGAGGGGATCGGCTACACCTTC
V gene: TRBV19
J gene: TRBJ1-2
clone size: few
D gene: -

CDR3 protein: CSAPIAGGRETQYF
CDR3 DNA: TGCAGTGCCCCCATAGCGGGGGGGAGAGAGACCCAGTACTTC
V gene: TRBV20-1
J gene: TRBJ2-5
clone size: -
D gene: TRBD2

CDR3 protein: CASRSVLAGYTDTQYF
CDR3 DNA: TGTGCCAGCAGATCAGTGCTAGCGGGGTACACAGATACGCAGTATTTT
V gene: TRBV5-6
J gene: TRBJ2-3
clone size: -
D gene: TRBD2

CDR3 protein: CASSLGGGGTQETQYF
CDR3 DNA: TGCGCCAGCAGCTTGGGGGGCGGGGGGACCCAAGAGACCCAGTACTTC
V gene: TRBV5-1
J gene: TRBJ2-5
clone size: -
D gene: TRBD2